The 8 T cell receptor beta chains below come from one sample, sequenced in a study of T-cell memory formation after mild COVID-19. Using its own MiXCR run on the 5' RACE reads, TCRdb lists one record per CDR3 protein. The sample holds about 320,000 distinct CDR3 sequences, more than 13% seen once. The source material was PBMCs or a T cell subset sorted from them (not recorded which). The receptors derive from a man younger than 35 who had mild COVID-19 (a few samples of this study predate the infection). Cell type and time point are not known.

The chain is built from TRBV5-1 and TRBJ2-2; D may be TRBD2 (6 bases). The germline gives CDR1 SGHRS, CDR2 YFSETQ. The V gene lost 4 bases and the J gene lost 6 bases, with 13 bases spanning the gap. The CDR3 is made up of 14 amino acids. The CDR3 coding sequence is TGCGCCAGCAGCCCGGCCGCGGGACCCGGGGAGCTGTTTTTT. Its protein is CASSPAAGPGELFF.

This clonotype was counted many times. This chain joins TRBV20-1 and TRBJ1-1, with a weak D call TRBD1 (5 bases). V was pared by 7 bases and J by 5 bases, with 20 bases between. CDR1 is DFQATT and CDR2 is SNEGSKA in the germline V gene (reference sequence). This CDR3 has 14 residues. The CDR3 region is CSGRDGGQWTEAFF. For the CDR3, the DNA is TGCAGTGGCAGGGACGGCGGCCAATGGACTGAAGCTTTCTTT.

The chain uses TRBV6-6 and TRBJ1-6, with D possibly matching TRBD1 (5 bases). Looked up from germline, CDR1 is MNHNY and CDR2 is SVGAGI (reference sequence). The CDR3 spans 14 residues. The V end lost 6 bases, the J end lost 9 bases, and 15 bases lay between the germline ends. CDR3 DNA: TGTGCCAGCAGCTCCGGGACGGTTAGTTCACCCCTCCACTTT. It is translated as CASSSGTVSSPLHF.

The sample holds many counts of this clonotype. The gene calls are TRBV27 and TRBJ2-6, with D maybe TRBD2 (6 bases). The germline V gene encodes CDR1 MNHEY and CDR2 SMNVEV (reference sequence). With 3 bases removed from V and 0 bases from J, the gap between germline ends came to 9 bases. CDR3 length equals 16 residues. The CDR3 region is CASSLGLYSGANVLTF. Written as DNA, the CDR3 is TGTGCCAGCAGTTTGGGACTGTACTCTGGGGCCAACGTCCTGACTTTC.

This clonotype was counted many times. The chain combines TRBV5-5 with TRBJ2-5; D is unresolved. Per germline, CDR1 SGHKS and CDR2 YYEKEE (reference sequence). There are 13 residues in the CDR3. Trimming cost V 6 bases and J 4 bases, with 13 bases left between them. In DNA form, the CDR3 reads TGTGCCAGCATCATGAGTCCGAGAGAGACCCAGTACTTC. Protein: CASIMSPRETQYF. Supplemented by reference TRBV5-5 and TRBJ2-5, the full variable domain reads DAGVTQSPTHLIKTRGQQVTLRCSPISGHKSVSWYQQVLGQGPQFIFQYYEKEERGRGNFPDRFSARQFPNYSSELNVNALLLGDSALYLCASIMSPRETQYFGPGTRLLVL.

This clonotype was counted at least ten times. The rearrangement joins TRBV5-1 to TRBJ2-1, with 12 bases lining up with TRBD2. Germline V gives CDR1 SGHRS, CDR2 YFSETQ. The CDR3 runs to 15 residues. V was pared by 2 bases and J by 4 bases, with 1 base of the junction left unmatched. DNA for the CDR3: TGCGCCAGCAGCTTCGGGACTAGCGGGTACAATGAGCAGTTCTTC. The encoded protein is CASSFGTSGYNEQFF.

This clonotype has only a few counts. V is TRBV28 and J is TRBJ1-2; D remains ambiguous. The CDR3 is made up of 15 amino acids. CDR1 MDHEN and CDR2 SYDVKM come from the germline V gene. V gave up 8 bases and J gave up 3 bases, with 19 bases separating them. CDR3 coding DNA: TGTGCCAGCGAGTCCGGCTCAACGAGCGACTATGGCTACACCTTC. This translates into CASESGSTSDYGYTF.

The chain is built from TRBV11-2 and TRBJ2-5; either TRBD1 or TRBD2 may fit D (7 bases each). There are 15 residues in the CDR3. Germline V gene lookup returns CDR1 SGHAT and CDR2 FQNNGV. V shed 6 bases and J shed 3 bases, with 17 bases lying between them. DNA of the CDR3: TGTGCCAGCAGATATACCAGGGGGGGCGAAGAGACCCAGTACTTC. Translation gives CASRYTRGGEETQYF.